These 14 T cell receptor beta chains came from one sample sequenced in a study of cytomegalovirus exposure and HLA in healthy donors. Sequenced by immunoSEQ multiplex PCR; TCRdb stores in-frame clones only, minus some. This table has about 120,000 clones, roughly 95% appearing once. Sample: PBMCs. The origin of the receptors is a man aged 18 to 35 in good health and CMV-seronegative.

The gene calls are TRBV10-2 and TRBJ2-5; 11 bases align to TRBD2. The germline V gene encodes CDR1 WSHSY and CDR2 SAAADI. After removal of 1 base from V and 3 bases from J, the junction contained 7 bases not matched to a gene. CDR3 length: 17 amino acids. The CDR3 DNA reads TGCGCCAGCAGTGAGTGGGGGGCTAGCGGGAGGAAAGAGACCCAGTACTTC. This encodes CASSEWGASGRKETQYF.

The chain combines TRBV28 with TRBJ2-6, with TRBD1 identical over 8 bases. V dropped 4 bases and J dropped 0; count of bases not matched to a gene: 11. This CDR3 has 19 amino acids. Per the germline V gene, CDR1 is MDHEN and CDR2 is SYDVKM. The CDR3 sequence: CASSSPFRQGISGANVLTF. As DNA, the CDR3 is TGTGCCAGCAGTTCCCCTTTCCGACAGGGGATCTCTGGGGCCAACGTCCTGACTTTC.

The chain is built from TRBV2 and TRBJ2-2; a weak D match, TRBD2 (5 bases). The germline V gene has CDR1 SNHLY and CDR2 FYNNEI. V lost 8 bases and J lost 5, with 18 bases in between. This CDR3 spans 15 amino acids. The CDR3 region has the DNA TGTGCCAGCGGGCGTGGACTGACCACGACCGGGGAGCTGTTTTTT. Translating gives CASGRGLTTTGELFF.

The chain combines TRBV7-8 with TRBJ2-1, with 7 bases matching TRBD1. The CDR3 sequence is 12 residues long. Per germline, CDR1 SGHVS and CDR2 FQNEAQ. Trimming removed 5 bases from V and 8 bases from J; junction bases left unmatched: 3. CDR3 coding DNA: TGTGCCAGCAGCACCGACAGGGATGAGCAGTTCTTC. It is translated as CASSTDRDEQFF. Filled out from reference TRBV7-8 and TRBJ2-1, the complete variable domain reads GAGVSQSPRYKVAKRGQDVALRCDPISGHVSLFWYQQALGQGPEFLTYFQNEAQLDKSGLPSDRFFAERPEGSVSTLKIQRTQQEDSAVYLCASSTDRDEQFFGPGTRLTVL.

V is TRBV30 and J is TRBJ1-1; D is uncertain. The CDR3 is 13 amino acids. Deletions cut 1 base from V and 5 bases from J, with 11 bases between. CDR1 and CDR2 (germline): GTSNPN, SVGIG (reference sequence). CDR3 in amino acids: CAWSGGSQTEAFF. The CDR3 DNA follows: TGTGCCTGGAGTGGAGGCAGTCAAACTGAAGCTTTCTTT.

The chain joins TRBV5-1 to TRBJ2-7, with a possible D match to TRBD2 (6 bases). The CDR3 is 14 amino acids. Looked up from germline, CDR1 is SGHRS and CDR2 is YFSETQ. The V and J ends lost 4 bases and 1 base respectively, with 12 bases between them. The CDR3 protein is CASSLLSGSYEQYF. The DNA of the CDR3 is TGCGCCAGCAGCCTGCTTAGCGGTTCCTACGAGCAGTACTTC. Together with reference TRBV5-1 and TRBJ2-7, the CDR3 gives the full variable domain: KAGVTQTPRYLIKTRGQQVTLSCSPISGHRSVSWYQQTPGQGLQFLFEYFSETQRNKGNFPGRFSGRQFSNSRSEMNVSTLELGDSALYLCASSLLSGSYEQYFGPGTRLTVT.

V is TRBV14 and J is TRBJ2-1, with 13 bases lining up with TRBD2. Germline trimming cut 4 bases from V and 4 bases from J; bases unmatched to any gene: 4. The CDR3 has 16 amino acids. Germline-derived CDR1 and CDR2 are SGHDN and FVKESK. The CDR3 sequence: CASSRLAGGTYNEQFF. DNA of the CDR3: TGTGCCAGCAGCCGACTAGCGGGAGGCACTTACAATGAGCAGTTCTTC.

The rearrangement uses TRBV7-8 and TRBJ1-4, with D possibly TRBD1 on 5 matching bases. The V end was cut by 5 bases, the J end by 8 bases, with 18 bases between. The CDR3 contains 15 residues. From germline, CDR1 is SGHVS and CDR2 FQNEAQ. CDR3 bases: TGTGCCAGCAGCCCCTGGGACGGGGGATTGGAAAAACTGTTTTTT. It encodes CASSPWDGGLEKLFF.

This chain joins TRBV2 and TRBJ2-5, with D uncertain. V lost 3 bases and J 2 bases, leaving 13 bases between the germline ends. CDR3 length: 15 residues. Per the germline V gene, CDR1 is SNHLY and CDR2 is FYNNEI. The CDR3 region is CASSETQEFQETQYF. DNA for the CDR3: TGTGCCAGCAGTGAGACCCAGGAATTTCAAGAGACCCAGTACTTC.

This clone was detected only a few times. This sequence joins TRBV4-2 and TRBJ1-2; D gene ambiguous. Trimming removed 2 bases from V and 3 bases from J, with 16 bases in between. Per germline, CDR1 LGHNA and CDR2 YNFKEQ. The CDR3 runs to 16 residues. CDR3 amino acids: CASSQMSHGDDYGYTF. CDR3 nucleotides: TGTGCCAGCAGCCAAATGTCCCACGGGGATGACTATGGCTACACCTTC.

The chain uses TRBV9 and TRBJ2-5; 10 bases are shared with TRBD1. J was trimmed by 5 bases and V by 0 bases; bases with no gene match: 7. Per the germline V gene, CDR1 is SGDLS and CDR2 is YYNGEE. CDR3 length: 16 amino acids. The CDR3 DNA reads as TGTGCCAGCAGCGTAGTAGCCGGGACAGGGGCTGAGACCCAGTACTTC. Protein sequence: CASSVVAGTGAETQYF.

V is TRBV13 and J is TRBJ1-2, with TRBD1 as a possible D gene (5 bases). V lost 5 bases and J 7 bases, leaving 17 bases between the germline ends. The CDR3 sequence is 14 residues long. CDR1 is PRHDT and CDR2 is FYEKMQ in the germline V gene (reference sequence). The CDR3 DNA sequence: TGTGCCAGCAGCCGAGGGACGGTGGGAGGTGGCTACACCTTC. This encodes CASSRGTVGGGYTF.

V usage is TRBV28 and J usage is TRBJ2-7, with D possibly being TRBD2 (6 bases). In germline, CDR1 is MDHEN, CDR2 SYDVKM. The CDR3 extends over 13 amino acids. With 8 bases removed from V and 6 bases from J, the gap between germline ends came to 17 bases. CDR3 coding DNA: TGTGCCAGCGAGAGCGGGTTGGGATTCGAGCAGTACTTC. Amino acid sequence: CASESGLGFEQYF.

This chain uses TRBV6-5 with TRBJ1-1; unclear D gene. V lost 2 bases, J lost 5 bases, and 9 bases lay in between. Per the germline V gene, CDR1 is MNHEY and CDR2 is SVGAGI. There are 13 residues in the CDR3. The CDR3 reads CASSYLAGTEAFF. The CDR3 bases are TGTGCCAGCAGTTACCTGGCGGGGACTGAAGCTTTCTTT.